The clone carrying this T cell receptor (beta chain) has only one observation. One end of the junction does not line up with germline, which may come from a read error. In germline, CDR1 is LNHDA, CDR2 SQIVND (reference sequence). This CDR3 is 14 amino acids long. Among the patients, none had received any treatment before thyroid surgery. This sample stems from a study of metastatic and nonmetastatic thyroid tumors. From the PCR reads, TCRdb re-called clones with MiXCR. The data contain about 35,000 clones, 15% to 20% of them singletons. The source material was blood. This clonotype was obtained from a male donor with papillary thyroid cancer or a benign thyroid nodule (not recorded which). Some clones in this sample may be carry-over from other donors' samples. The chain employs TRBV19 and TRBJ1-1; 8 bases line up with TRBD1. CDR3: CASSIRTGNTEALF. CDR3 coding DNA: TGTGCCAGCAGTATCCGGACAGGGAACACTGAAGCTTTATTT.